Shown below are 5 T cell receptor beta chains from a single sample sequenced in a study of quantifying T cell responses using KT2 cells. The overall study: TCR alpha and beta constant-region primers primed reverse transcription of RNA.

The cDNA 3' end received a ligated oligonucleotide with a UMI. First-round PCR used approximately 4 cycles and beta primers RC1.1 and RC1.2 covering TRBC1 and TRBC2. TCRdb reprocessed the UMI-ligation and nested PCR reads via MiXCR and lists one record per CDR3 protein. The data contain fewer than 60,000 distinct CDR3 sequences, under 14% of them singletons. Specimen: PBMCs spiked with cells of the T cell clone KT2. The source is a human donor.

V usage is TRBV9 and J usage is TRBJ1-3, with D unresolved. Germline CDR1 SGDLS, CDR2 YYNGEE. The CDR3 spans 14 residues. V shed 0 bases and J shed 0 bases, with 4 bases lying between them. CDR3 in amino acids: CASSVDSSGNTIYF. CDR3 DNA sequence: TGTGCCAGCAGCGTAGACAGCTCTGGAAACACCATATATTTT.

This clonotype has a count of ten or more. The V gene is TRBV11-2, the J gene TRBJ2-5, with D uncertain. Germline CDR1 reads SGHAT; CDR2 reads FQNNGV. The CDR3 runs 13 residues. Deletions cut 5 bases from V and 1 base from J, with 8 bases between. CDR3 coding DNA: TGTGCCAGCAGCCTATCGGGCCAAGAGACCCAGTACTTC. Translated: CASSLSGQETQYF.

The sample holds a few counts of this clonotype. The chain employs TRBV25-1 and TRBJ2-3; 8 bases line up with TRBD2. From germline, CDR1 is MGHDK and CDR2 SYGVNS. The CDR3 loop spans 15 amino acids. Trimming took 2 bases from V and 5 from J; bases not matched to a gene: 6. The CDR3 nucleotides read TGTGCCAGCAGTGAAAGGGCGGGAGGTCGAGATACGCAGTATTTT. Its protein product is CASSERAGGRDTQYF.

This clonotype has at least ten counts. This chain uses TRBV4-2 with TRBJ2-7, with D perhaps assigned TRBD1 or TRBD2 (5 bases each). Germline V CDR1 and CDR2: LGHNA, YNFKEQ. The V end lost 3 bases, the J end lost 0 bases, and 18 bases lay between the germline ends. The CDR3 totals 17 residues. This CDR3 reads CASSQGPNGVSSYEQYF. Here the CDR3 DNA reads TGTGCCAGCAGCCAGGGGCCTAACGGGGTTAGCTCCTACGAGCAGTACTTC.

In its sample, this clonotype was seen many times. The V gene is TRBV6-5, the J gene TRBJ1-5; D is perhaps TRBD1 (6 bases). CDR1 and CDR2 from the germline V gene are MNHEY and SVGAGI. This CDR3 is built from 15 residues. The germline V and J ends were trimmed by 5 bases and 1 base, with 12 bases remaining between them. The CDR3 nucleotides read TGTGCCAGCAGTGAACAGGGTAGGAGCAATCAGCCCCAGCATTTT. Translating it yields CASSEQGRSNQPQHF.